This T cell receptor (beta chain) was identified in a study of cytomegalovirus exposure and HLA in healthy donors. Findings and caveats of the study: Indistinguishable V segments such as TRBV6-2 and TRBV6-3 were excluded. Cytomegalovirus status, reportedly, was diagnosed with high specificity and sensitivity by the classifier. Follow-up analysis seemed to connect common viral pathogens with several of the most significant clusters identified. TCR beta sequences reportedly predicted the HLA-A and HLA-B alleles of most subjects accurately.

This CDR3 is built from 13 residues. Trimming left V 5 bases short and J 4 bases short, with 11 bases between. The V gene's germline CDR1 is LNHDA and CDR2 SQIVND (reference sequence). A remark on this clone: Its specificity is unknown.

The primer mix had 60 Vbeta and 13 Jbeta primers. The data were produced by immunoSEQ multiplex PCR, yet TCRdb's version contains in-frame clones alone and is incomplete. The sample features around 37,000 clones, with 5.5% to 7% in its top ten. V and J are TRBV19 and TRBJ2-5, with a tentative D call TRBD2 (5 bases). This clonotype was sampled from a human donor in good health. Sequenced input: PBMCs. This CDR3 reads CASSLSGGETQYF. In DNA, the CDR3 is TGTGCCAGTAGTTTAAGCGGAGGAGAGACCCAGTACTTC. Using reference TRBV19 and TRBJ2-5 for the parts outside the CDR3, the full variable domain is DGGITQSPKYLFRKEGQNVTLSCEQNLNHDAMYWYRQDPGQGLRLIYYSQIVNDFQKGDIAEGYSVSREKKESFPLTVTSAQKNPTAFYLCASSLSGGETQYFGPGTRLLVL.